This T cell receptor (beta chain) is drawn from a study of blood T cell repertoires in COVID-19. Germline CDR1 and CDR2: SNHLY and FYNNEI. Trimming removed 7 bases from V and 7 bases from J, with 14 bases in between. The CDR3 runs 13 residues. The age range of participants was about 18 to 100 years, with residence in about 25 US areas. Sequencing used immunoSEQ multiplex PCR; TCRdb keeps in-frame clones, though not all of them. The sample includes around 250,000 clones, around 90% of them seen just once. The sample comprised PBMCs or T cells enriched from blood (not recorded which). This sequence joins TRBV2 and TRBJ1-5, with a possible D match to TRBD1 (5 bases). The receptor comes from a middle-aged woman who had been exposed to COVID-19. CDR3: CASNRLLRQPQHF. The CDR3 nucleotides are TGTGCCAGCAACAGGCTCCTCCGGCAGCCCCAGCATTTT.